A single sample is the source of the 25 T cell receptor beta chains below, sequenced in a study of blood T cells in healthy people across ages. Then a second PCR, running roughly 7 to 12 cycles, was carried out with a sample-barcoded 5' primer and a J-beta primer mix. MiXCR, run by TCRdb on the 5' RACE reads, gives a single entry per CDR3 protein. Counted here are approximately 800,000 distinct CDR3 sequences, about 45% occurring once; the ten biggest clones make up 15% to 20%. The sequenced sample was blood. Receptors originate from a man aged 80 or over in good health.

The sample holds many counts of this clonotype. The chain joins TRBV9 to TRBJ2-1, with a tentative D call TRBD1 (5 bases). The CDR3 is made up of 13 amino acids. Germline V gives CDR1 SGDLS, CDR2 YYNGEE. V shed 2 bases and J shed 5 bases, with 8 bases lying between them. CDR3 sequence reads: CASSVDTNNEQFF. DNA for the CDR3: TGTGCCAGCAGCGTGGACACTAACAATGAGCAGTTCTTC.

This clonotype was recorded many times. This rearrangement joins TRBV2 to TRBJ2-7, with TRBD2 matching 9 bases. The CDR3 spans 15 residues. Germline trimming cut 2 bases from V and 7 bases from J; bases unmatched to any gene: 9. Germline CDR1 is SNHLY and CDR2 is FYNNEI. The chain's CDR3 is CASSEIAGGPREQYF. CDR3 in DNA: TGTGCCAGCAGTGAAATTGCGGGAGGGCCTAGAGAGCAGTACTTC.

This clonotype was counted between two and nine times. The chain combines TRBV11-2 with TRBJ1-6; D remains ambiguous. Germline V gene sequence: CDR1 SGHAT, CDR2 FQNNGV. The CDR3 consists of 20 residues. V lost 2 bases to trimming and J lost 9 bases, with 29 bases between them. CDR3 in amino acids: CASSLLVRSDGEITGSPLHF. The CDR3 bases are TGTGCCAGCAGCTTATTGGTAAGGTCGGACGGAGAAATAACGGGTTCACCCCTCCACTTT.

The chain is built from TRBV20-1 and TRBJ2-1; 9 bases map to TRBD2. This CDR3 region has 15 residues. Germline CDR1 reads DFQATT; CDR2 reads SNEGSKA (reference sequence). Germline trimming cut 0 bases from V and 12 bases from J; bases unmatched to any gene: 12. The CDR3 spells CSARDRVGLARSQFF. For the CDR3, the DNA is TGCAGTGCTAGAGATCGGGTTGGACTAGCGAGATCGCAGTTCTTC.

V is TRBV29-1 and J is TRBJ2-1; D is ambiguous. The V end lost 6 bases, the J end lost 4 bases, and 13 bases lay between the germline ends. The CDR3 spans 13 residues. CDR1 and CDR2 from the germline V gene are SQVTM and ANQGSEA. The CDR3: CSVRSPVYNEQFF. CDR3 coding DNA: TGCAGCGTCCGCAGCCCAGTATACAATGAGCAGTTCTTC.

This clonotype turned up a few times. The CDR3 spells CASSQASGSYEQFF. CDR3 nucleotide sequence: TGTGCCAGCAGCCAGGCCAGCGGGAGCTATGAGCAGTTCTTC. V usage is TRBV4-2 and J usage is TRBJ2-1; 8 bases match TRBD2. Trimming removed 3 bases from V and 8 bases from J; junction bases left unmatched: 6. The CDR3 is 14 residues long. Looked up from germline, CDR1 is LGHNA and CDR2 is YNFKEQ.

This clonotype was counted at least ten times. J is TRBJ2-7 and V is TRBV7-8; a weak D match, TRBD1 (6 bases). Germline V gives CDR1 SGHVS, CDR2 FQNEAQ. Trimming cost V 5 bases and J 2 bases, with 10 bases left between them. CDR3 length: 13 residues. The CDR3 region is CASSRGQTYEQYF. The CDR3 nucleotides are TGTGCCAGCAGCCGAGGACAGACCTACGAGCAGTACTTC.

V and J are TRBV12-3 or TRBV12-4 and TRBJ2-1, with 9 bases lining up with TRBD2. The CDR3 loop spans 17 amino acids. V lost 1 base to trimming and J lost 0 bases; unmatched junction nucleotides: 4. The CDR3 sequence is CASSLVLAGPSYNEQFF. The CDR3 DNA reads as TGTGCCAGCAGTTTAGTGCTAGCGGGACCCTCCTACAATGAGCAGTTCTTC.

This clonotype appeared once. The rearrangement joins TRBV7-8 to TRBJ2-7; 7 bases fit TRBD2. With V trimmed by 5 bases and J by 4 bases, 11 bases remained unmatched. This CDR3 is built from 15 residues. The V gene's germline CDR1 is SGHVS and CDR2 FQNEAQ. CDR3 DNA: TGTGCCAGCAGCCCCGGGAGGTCGTCCGGGTACGAGCAGTACTTC. Translation gives CASSPGRSSGYEQYF.

This clonotype was counted once. The chain's CDR3 is CSVVLAGSNEQFF. The DNA for the CDR3 is TGCAGCGTTGTCCTAGCGGGCTCCAACGAGCAGTTCTTC. The chain couples TRBV29-1 to TRBJ2-1; 8 bases fit TRBD2. V was clipped by 4 bases and J by 10 bases; unmatched bases: 9. Germline V gene sequence: CDR1 SQVTM, CDR2 ANQGSEA. This CDR3 spans 13 amino acids.

The genes are TRBV29-1 and TRBJ2-7, with 13 bases matching TRBD2. Germline V gene sequence: CDR1 SQVTM, CDR2 ANQGSEA. Losses at the gene ends were 8 bases for V and 5 bases for J; bases not matched to a gene: 6. The CDR3 has 13 amino acids. The CDR3, as DNA: TGCAGCACCCGACTAGCGGGGGGAAACGAGCAGTACTTC. As protein: CSTRLAGGNEQYF.

The genes are TRBV7-9 and TRBJ1-5; 9 bases agree with TRBD1. Germline trimming cut 10 bases from V and 1 base from J; bases unmatched to any gene: 11. This CDR3 region has 16 residues. The V gene's germline CDR1 is SEHNR and CDR2 FQNEAQ (reference sequence). CDR3 bases: TGTGCCACGGGGACAGGGAAGGGTGGCAGCAATCAGCCCCAGCATTTT. This codes for CATGTGKGGSNQPQHF.

This clonotype was found a few times. V and J are TRBV7-2 and TRBJ2-7; the match to TRBD1 covers 9 bases. Germline V gene lookup returns CDR1 SGHTA and CDR2 FQGNSA. With V trimmed by 0 bases and J by 2 bases, 5 bases remained unmatched. This CDR3 region has 16 residues. The CDR3 DNA is TGTGCCAGCAGCTTAGCCCCGGGACAGGGAACCTACGAGCAGTACTTC. Translation: CASSLAPGQGTYEQYF.

This chain joins TRBV7-2 and TRBJ2-5; 7 bases map to TRBD1. The CDR3 extends over 15 amino acids. V was clipped by 2 bases and J by 2 bases; unmatched bases: 5. Germline V gene sequence: CDR1 SGHTA, CDR2 FQGNSA. The CDR3 sequence: CASSLIGQVQETQYF. CDR3 nucleotide sequence: TGTGCCAGCAGCTTAATTGGACAGGTTCAAGAGACCCAGTACTTC.

This clonotype was recorded at least ten times. This chain links TRBV5-1 with TRBJ2-5; D unresolved. V dropped 6 bases and J dropped 2 bases, with 17 bases sitting between them. The CDR3 totals 15 residues. Germline values: CDR1 SGHRS, CDR2 YFSETQ. The CDR3 sequence is CASNSPGQQQETQYF. The CDR3 DNA follows: TGCGCCAGCAATTCCCCCGGGCAGCAACAAGAGACCCAGTACTTC.

V and J are TRBV3-1 and TRBJ2-4, with D tentatively TRBD2 (5 bases). The J call is in doubt because the DNA end fits TRBJ2-7 better. The germline V gene encodes CDR1 LGHDT and CDR2 YNNKEL (reference sequence). CDR3 length: 15 residues. The DNA of the CDR3 is TGTGCCAGCAGCCAAGTCGGGGATTCTACCTACGAGCAGTACTTC. Encoded protein: CASSQVGDSTYEQYF.

The rearrangement links TRBV4-3 to TRBJ2-3; 11 bases are a match to TRBD2. The V segment lost 0 bases and the J segment 0 bases; nucleotides outside the gene matches: 5. The length of the CDR3 is 18 residues. Germline loops: CDR1 LGHNA, CDR2 YSLEER. The CDR3: CASSQDLIAGGSTDTQYF. CDR3 sequence (DNA): TGCGCCAGCAGCCAAGACCTCATAGCGGGAGGGAGCACAGATACGCAGTATTTT.

The chain has TRBV10-3 and TRBJ2-2; TRBD1 is a possible D gene (6 bases). Germline loops: CDR1 ENHRY, CDR2 SYGVKD. V gave up 10 bases and J gave up 0 bases, with 12 bases separating them. The CDR3 consists of 14 residues. The CDR3 spells CASGQNANTGELFF. CDR3 coding DNA: TGTGCCAGCGGACAGAACGCGAACACCGGGGAGCTGTTTTTT.

J is TRBJ2-5 and V is TRBV11-3, with D perhaps TRBD1 (6 bases). The J call may be faulty, since TRBJ2-7 better matches the DNA end. In germline, CDR1 is SGHNT, CDR2 YENEEA. The CDR3 totals 13 residues. DNA of the CDR3: TGTGCCAGCGGGCCAGGGGACACCTACGAGCAGTACTTC. It encodes CASGPGDTYEQYF.

The rearrangement uses TRBV6-5 and TRBJ2-5, with 7 bases fitting TRBD1. In germline, CDR1 is MNHEY, CDR2 SVGAGI. The V and J ends lost 10 bases and 4 bases, in that order; junction bases with no gene match: 9. The CDR3 loop spans 13 amino acids. The CDR3 coding sequence is TGTGCCATCAGAAAACAGGGGCCAGAGACCCAGTACTTC. Amino acids: CAIRKQGPETQYF.

V is TRBV7-9 and J is TRBJ1-1; D ambiguous. Trimming left V 1 base short and J 6 bases short, with 9 bases between. CDR1 and CDR2 (germline): SEHNR, FQNEAQ (reference sequence). The CDR3 is 13 residues long. CDR3: CASSLVQLSEAFF. In DNA, the CDR3 is TGTGCCAGCAGCTTAGTCCAGCTTTCTGAAGCTTTCTTT.

This clonotype was observed a few times. This rearrangement joins TRBV29-1 to TRBJ2-5; D may match TRBD1 or TRBD2 (6 bases each). The CDR3 loop spans 13 amino acids. The germline gives CDR1 SQVTM, CDR2 ANQGSEA. Trimming stripped 4 bases from V and 5 bases from J, with 14 bases between. In DNA form, the CDR3 reads TGCAGCGTTGGTGACCCGGGGGCCGAGACCCAGTACTTC. Translating it yields CSVGDPGAETQYF.

In this sample, this clonotype turned up a few times. The rearrangement joins TRBV7-8 to TRBJ2-2; weak D call: TRBD2 (5 bases). The ends were cut back, 5 bases at V and 3 bases at J, with 13 bases in the middle. The CDR3 loop spans 15 amino acids. CDR1 is SGHVS, CDR2 FQNEAQ, per germline. This chain's CDR3 is CASSRKRVDTGELFF. The DNA for the CDR3 is TGTGCCAGCAGCAGAAAGAGGGTGGACACCGGGGAGCTGTTTTTT.

This clonotype was recorded a few times. V and J are TRBV12-3 or TRBV12-4 and TRBJ2-1; 8 nucleotides align to TRBD2. The CDR3 sequence is 15 residues long. V was clipped by 3 bases and J by 5 bases; unmatched bases: 6. The CDR3 DNA reads TGTGCCAGCAGTTTCGGCCGAGCGGGAGACAATGAGCAGTTCTTC. Translated: CASSFGRAGDNEQFF.

This clonotype was counted between two and nine times. This chain connects TRBV6-6 to TRBJ2-3, with D uncertain. V lost 4 bases to trimming and J lost 1 base, with 15 bases between them. This CDR3 is built from 16 residues. Germline CDR1 is MNHNY and CDR2 is SVGAGI (reference sequence). In DNA, the CDR3 is TGTGCCAGCAGTTTCCCGGCCCCAGGAGGCACAGATACGCAGTATTTT. Its translation: CASSFPAPGGTDTQYF.